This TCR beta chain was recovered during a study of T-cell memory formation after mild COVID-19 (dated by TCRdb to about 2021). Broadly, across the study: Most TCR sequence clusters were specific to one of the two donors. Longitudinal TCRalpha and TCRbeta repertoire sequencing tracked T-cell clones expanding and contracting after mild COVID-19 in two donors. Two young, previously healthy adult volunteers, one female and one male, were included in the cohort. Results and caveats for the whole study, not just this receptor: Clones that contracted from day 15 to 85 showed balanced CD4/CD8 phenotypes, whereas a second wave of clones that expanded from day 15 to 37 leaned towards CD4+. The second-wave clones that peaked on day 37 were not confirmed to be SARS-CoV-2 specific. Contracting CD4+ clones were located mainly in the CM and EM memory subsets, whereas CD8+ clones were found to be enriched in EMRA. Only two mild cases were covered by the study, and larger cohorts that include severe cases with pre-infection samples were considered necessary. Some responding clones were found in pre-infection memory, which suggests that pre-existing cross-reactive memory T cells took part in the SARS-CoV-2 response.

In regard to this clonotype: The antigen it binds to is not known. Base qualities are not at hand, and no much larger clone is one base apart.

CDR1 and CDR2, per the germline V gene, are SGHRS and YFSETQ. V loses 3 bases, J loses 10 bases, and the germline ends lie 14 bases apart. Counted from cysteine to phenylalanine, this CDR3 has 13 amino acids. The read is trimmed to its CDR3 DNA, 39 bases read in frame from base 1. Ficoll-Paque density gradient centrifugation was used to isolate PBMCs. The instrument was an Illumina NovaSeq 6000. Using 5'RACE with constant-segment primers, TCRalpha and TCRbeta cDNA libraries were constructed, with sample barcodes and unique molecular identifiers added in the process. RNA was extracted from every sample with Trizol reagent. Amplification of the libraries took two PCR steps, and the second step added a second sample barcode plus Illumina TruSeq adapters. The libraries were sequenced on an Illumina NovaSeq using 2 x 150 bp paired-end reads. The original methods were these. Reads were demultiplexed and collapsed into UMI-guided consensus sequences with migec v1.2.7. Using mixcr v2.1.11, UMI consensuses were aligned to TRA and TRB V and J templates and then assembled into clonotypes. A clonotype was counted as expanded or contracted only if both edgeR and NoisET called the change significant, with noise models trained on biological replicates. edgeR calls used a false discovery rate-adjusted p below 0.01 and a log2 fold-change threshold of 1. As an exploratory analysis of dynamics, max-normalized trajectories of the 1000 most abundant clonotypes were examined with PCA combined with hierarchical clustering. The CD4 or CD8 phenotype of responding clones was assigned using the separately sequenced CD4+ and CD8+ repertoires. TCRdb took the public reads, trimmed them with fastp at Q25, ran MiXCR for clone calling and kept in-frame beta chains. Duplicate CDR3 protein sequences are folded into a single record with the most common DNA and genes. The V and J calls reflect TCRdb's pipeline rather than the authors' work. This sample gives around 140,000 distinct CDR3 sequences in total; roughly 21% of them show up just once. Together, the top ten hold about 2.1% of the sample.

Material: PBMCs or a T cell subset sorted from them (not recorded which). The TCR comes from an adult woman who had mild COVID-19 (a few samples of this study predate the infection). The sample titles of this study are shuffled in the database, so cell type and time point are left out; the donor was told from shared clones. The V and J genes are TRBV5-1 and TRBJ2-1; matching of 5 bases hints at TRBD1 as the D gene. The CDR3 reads CASSSQGEEEQFF. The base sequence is TGCGCCAGCAGCTCCCAGGGTGAGGAGGAGCAGTTCTTC.